A selection of T cell receptor beta chains follows, all from one sample in a study of cytomegalovirus exposure and HLA in healthy donors. Clones were read by immunoSEQ multiplex PCR, and TCRdb kept only the in-frame ones, dropping some. The data show roughly 230,000 clones, less than 95% seen once. The material sequenced was PBMCs. The receptors originated from a woman aged 25 to 39 in good health and CMV-seronegative. Each CDR3 is given with its conserved first and last residue. A D gene is named only where the DNA matches it firmly. Clone size is given for some rows only: seen once, a few or many times, or a class if the clone is expanded.

J gene: TRBJ2-7; V gene: TRBV28; clone size: -; D gene: -; CDR3 DNA: TGTGCCAGCAGCTATACAGGGGGGGCCTACGAGCAGTACTTC; CDR3 protein: CASSYTGGAYEQYF
J gene: TRBJ2-1; V gene: TRBV19; clone size: -; D gene: -; CDR3 DNA: TGTGCCAGTAGTATTGGGATCCTCAATGAGCAGTTCTTC; CDR3 protein: CASSIGILNEQFF
J gene: TRBJ2-7; V gene: TRBV5-3; clone size: -; D gene: -; CDR3 DNA: TGTGCCAGAAGCGATCGGACAGAAGACTACGAGCAGTACTTC; CDR3 protein: CARSDRTEDYEQYF
J gene: TRBJ1-2; V gene: TRBV7-2; clone size: once; D gene: -; CDR3 DNA: TGTGCCAGCAGTCTCTTGGGTAACTATGGCTACACCTTC; CDR3 protein: CASSLLGNYGYTF
J gene: TRBJ2-7; V gene: TRBV5-4; clone size: -; D gene: -; CDR3 DNA: TGTGCCAGCAGCTTGATTGCCGAGAGCTCCTACGAGCAGTACTTC; CDR3 protein: CASSLIAESSYEQYF
J gene: TRBJ2-7; V gene: TRBV27; clone size: -; D gene: TRBD1; CDR3 DNA: TGTGCCAGCGGGGGACAGGCGAACTACGAGCAGTACTTC; CDR3 protein: CASGGQANYEQYF
J gene: TRBJ1-3; V gene: TRBV6-5; clone size: -; D gene: -; CDR3 DNA: TGTGCCAGCACCCCCACGGGAAGGGGAAACACCATATATTTT; CDR3 protein: CASTPTGRGNTIYF
J gene: TRBJ1-2; V gene: TRBV9; clone size: -; D gene: -; CDR3 DNA: TGTGCCAGCACGGGCGGAAAGAACTATGGCTACACCTTC; CDR3 protein: CASTGGKNYGYTF
J gene: TRBJ1-2; V gene: TRBV6-5; clone size: few; D gene: -; CDR3 DNA: TGTGCCAGCAGTTACGGGCAGTCCTATGGCTACACCTTC; CDR3 protein: CASSYGQSYGYTF
J gene: TRBJ2-5; V gene: TRBV6-6; clone size: once; D gene: -; CDR3 DNA: TGTGCCAGCAGTTACTCGGAGACCCAGTACTTC; CDR3 protein: CASSYSETQYF
J gene: TRBJ2-1; V gene: TRBV4-1; clone size: once; D gene: TRBD2; CDR3 DNA: TGCGCCAGCAGCCAATTAGGGACTAGCGGGAGTTGGAATGAGCAGTTCTTC; CDR3 protein: CASSQLGTSGSWNEQFF
J gene: TRBJ1-2; V gene: TRBV6-6; clone size: -; D gene: -; CDR3 DNA: TGTGCCAGCAGTTACTCGAAGGAATATGGCTACACCTTC; CDR3 protein: CASSYSKEYGYTF
J gene: TRBJ2-1; V gene: TRBV5-8; clone size: -; D gene: TRBD2; CDR3 DNA: TGTGCCAGCAGCCGCGGGACTAGCGGGACCTTCAATGAGCAGTTCTTC; CDR3 protein: CASSRGTSGTFNEQFF
J gene: TRBJ2-7; V gene: TRBV28; clone size: -; D gene: -; CDR3 DNA: TGTGCCAGCAGCCCCCCTAGTCACATAAGCTCCTACGAGCAGTACTTC; CDR3 protein: CASSPPSHISSYEQYF
J gene: TRBJ1-3; V gene: TRBV28; clone size: once; D gene: -; CDR3 DNA: TGTGCCAGCAGTTTTTTAGACTCTGGAAACACCATATATTTT; CDR3 protein: CASSFLDSGNTIYF
J gene: TRBJ2-3; V gene: TRBV27; clone size: once; D gene: -; CDR3 DNA: TGTGCCAGCAGTTTACCAGGGGTCACAGATACGCAGTATTTT; CDR3 protein: CASSLPGVTDTQYF
J gene: TRBJ2-7; V gene: TRBV7-9; clone size: -; D gene: -; CDR3 DNA: TGTGCCAGCAGCGCCCGATATACCGACGAGCAGTACTTC; CDR3 protein: CASSARYTDEQYF
J gene: TRBJ2-7; V gene: TRBV28; clone size: -; D gene: -; CDR3 DNA: TGTGCCAGCAGTTTCCGGCAGGTGGGGGAGCAGTACTTC; CDR3 protein: CASSFRQVGEQYF
J gene: TRBJ2-4; V gene: TRBV7-9; clone size: -; D gene: -; CDR3 DNA: TGTGCCAGCAGCCCTGCTACGGGCAAAAACATTCAGTACTTC; CDR3 protein: CASSPATGKNIQYF
J gene: TRBJ2-3; V gene: TRBV25-1; clone size: -; D gene: -; CDR3 DNA: TGTGCCAGCAGTCTTGGCAGTCTGGGCACAGATACGCAGTATTTT; CDR3 protein: CASSLGSLGTDTQYF
J gene: TRBJ2-5; V gene: TRBV12-5; clone size: -; D gene: TRBD2; CDR3 DNA: TGTGCTAGTGGTTTAGCGGGAGAAGAGACCCAGTACTTC; CDR3 protein: CASGLAGEETQYF
J gene: TRBJ2-3; V gene: TRBV29-1; clone size: -; D gene: -; CDR3 DNA: TGCAGCGTTGAGTCCAGCGTTGATACGCAGTATTTT; CDR3 protein: CSVESSVDTQYF
J gene: TRBJ1-4; V gene: TRBV29-1; clone size: -; D gene: -; CDR3 DNA: TGCAGCGTTGAAGACGGGACAAATGAAAAACTGTTTTTT; CDR3 protein: CSVEDGTNEKLFF
J gene: TRBJ2-5; V gene: TRBV6-1; clone size: -; D gene: -; CDR3 DNA: TGTGCCAGCAGTGGACCTTTTCAAGAGACCCAGTACTTC; CDR3 protein: CASSGPFQETQYF
J gene: TRBJ2-5; V gene: TRBV29-1; clone size: -; D gene: TRBD1; CDR3 DNA: TGCAGCGCCCGAGACAGGGGGCGCGGGGAGACCCAGTACTTC; CDR3 protein: CSARDRGRGETQYF
J gene: TRBJ2-1; V gene: TRBV21-1; clone size: -; D gene: -; CDR3 DNA: TGTGCCAGCAGCGAACAAGGGGACAGCTCCTACAATGAGCAGTTCTTC; CDR3 protein: CASSEQGDSSYNEQFF
J gene: TRBJ2-3; V gene: TRBV27; clone size: -; D gene: -; CDR3 DNA: TGTGCCAGCGGGATGAACACAGATACGCAGTATTTT; CDR3 protein: CASGMNTDTQYF
J gene: TRBJ2-7; V gene: TRBV28; clone size: few; D gene: -; CDR3 DNA: TGTGCCAGCAGTGGGGCAGTCCCAGGGGTCCCCTCCTACGAGCAGTACTTC; CDR3 protein: CASSGAVPGVPSYEQYF
J gene: TRBJ2-7; V gene: TRBV29-1; clone size: -; D gene: TRBD1; CDR3 DNA: TGCAGCGTTGGGACAGGGGTTTTCGAGCAGTACTTC; CDR3 protein: CSVGTGVFEQYF
J gene: TRBJ1-1; V gene: TRBV29-1; clone size: once; D gene: -; CDR3 DNA: TGCAGCGCCAGGGAGATGAACACTGAAGCTTTCTTT; CDR3 protein: CSAREMNTEAFF
J gene: TRBJ2-1; V gene: TRBV7-9; clone size: -; D gene: -; CDR3 DNA: TGTGCCAGCAGCTTAGCGGGAGGAGGGGGGACCTGGAATGAGCAGTTCTTC; CDR3 protein: CASSLAGGGGTWNEQFF
J gene: TRBJ2-7; V gene: TRBV4-1; clone size: -; D gene: TRBD2; CDR3 DNA: TGCGCCAGCAGCCAAGAAATCCTTCTAGCGGGAGGGGGTCACGAGCAGTACTTC; CDR3 protein: CASSQEILLAGGGHEQYF
J gene: TRBJ2-7; V gene: TRBV7-9; clone size: once; D gene: TRBD1; CDR3 DNA: TGTGCCAGCAGCTTATCAGGGAGACAGGGACGCGAGCAGTACTTC; CDR3 protein: CASSLSGRQGREQYF
J gene: TRBJ2-7; V gene: TRBV13; clone size: -; D gene: TRBD2; CDR3 DNA: TGTGCCAGCAGCTCCTCTAGCGGGAGGGCCTTGGGGGAGCAGTACTTC; CDR3 protein: CASSSSSGRALGEQYF
J gene: TRBJ1-2; V gene: TRBV11-1; clone size: -; D gene: -; CDR3 DNA: TGTGCCAGCAGCTTAGTAGGACGGAGAAACTATGGCTACACCTTC; CDR3 protein: CASSLVGRRNYGYTF
J gene: TRBJ2-7; V gene: TRBV21-1; clone size: -; D gene: -; CDR3 DNA: TGTGCCAGCAGGATTCCTGACTACGAGCAGTACTTC; CDR3 protein: CASRIPDYEQYF
J gene: TRBJ2-7; V gene: TRBV25-1; clone size: -; D gene: TRBD1; CDR3 DNA: TGTGCCAGCAGTGGAACAGGGGGCCTTATTACCTACGAGCAGTACTTC; CDR3 protein: CASSGTGGLITYEQYF
J gene: TRBJ2-5; V gene: TRBV27; clone size: -; D gene: TRBD2; CDR3 DNA: TGTGCCAGCAAGCTTTCCGGACTAGTCCAAGAGACCCAGTACTTC; CDR3 protein: CASKLSGLVQETQYF
J gene: TRBJ2-7; V gene: TRBV11-2; clone size: once; D gene: -; CDR3 DNA: TGTGCCAGCAGCTACATGGACTCCGCCTACGAGCAGTACTTC; CDR3 protein: CASSYMDSAYEQYF
J gene: TRBJ2-7; V gene: TRBV7-9; clone size: -; D gene: TRBD2; CDR3 DNA: TGTGCCAGCAGCTCCGGGACTAGCGCCTACGAGCAGTACTTC; CDR3 protein: CASSSGTSAYEQYF
J gene: TRBJ2-5; V gene: TRBV19; clone size: -; D gene: TRBD1; CDR3 DNA: TGTGCCAGTAGTCCTTTCAGGGGACAGGGAGTAGAGACCCAGTACTTC; CDR3 protein: CASSPFRGQGVETQYF
J gene: TRBJ2-2; V gene: TRBV5-1; clone size: -; D gene: TRBD1; CDR3 DNA: TGCGCCAGCAGCTTTGACAGGGTGAACACCGGGGAGCTGTTTTTT; CDR3 protein: CASSFDRVNTGELFF
J gene: TRBJ2-7; V gene: TRBV2; clone size: -; D gene: -; CDR3 DNA: TGTGCCAGCAGAACCTTGACAGGGAGGGCGGGCGAGCAGTACTTC; CDR3 protein: CASRTLTGRAGEQYF
J gene: TRBJ2-7; V gene: TRBV28; clone size: -; D gene: TRBD2; CDR3 DNA: TGTGCCACCCAGGGACTAGCGGACTACGAGCAGTACTTC; CDR3 protein: CATQGLADYEQYF
J gene: TRBJ2-1; V gene: TRBV7-6; clone size: few; D gene: TRBD2; CDR3 DNA: TGTGCCAGCAGCTTTAGCGGGAGCGATGAGCAGTTCTTC; CDR3 protein: CASSFSGSDEQFF
J gene: TRBJ2-7; V gene: TRBV2; clone size: -; D gene: TRBD1; CDR3 DNA: TGTGCCAGCACTCTGCCGGGACAGATCTACGAGCAGTACTTC; CDR3 protein: CASTLPGQIYEQYF